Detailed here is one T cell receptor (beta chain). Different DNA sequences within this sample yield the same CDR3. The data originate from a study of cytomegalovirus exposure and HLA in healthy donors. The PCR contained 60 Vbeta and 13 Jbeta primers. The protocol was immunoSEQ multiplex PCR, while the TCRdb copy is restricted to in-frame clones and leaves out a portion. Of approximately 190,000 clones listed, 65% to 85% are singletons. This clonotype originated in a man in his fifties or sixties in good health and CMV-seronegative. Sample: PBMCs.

The CDR3 nucleotides read TGTGCCAGCAGCCCTCGGACTAGCGGAAACACAGATACGCAGTATTTT. Amino acids: CASSPRTSGNTDTQYF. The chain employs TRBV9 and TRBJ2-3; 10 nucleotides agree with TRBD2. The CDR3 spans 16 residues. Losses at the gene ends were 4 bases for V and 2 bases for J; bases not matched to a gene: 7. Germline loops: CDR1 SGDLS, CDR2 YYNGEE.